In its sample, the clone carrying this TCR beta chain was seen a few times. Sequencing used immunoSEQ multiplex PCR; TCRdb keeps in-frame clones, though not all of them. The sample records about 140,000 clones, 78% being singletons. Germline lookup yields CDR1 SGHKS and CDR2 YYEKEE (reference sequence). The V and J ends lost 4 bases and 3 bases respectively, with 16 bases between them. The CDR3 is made up of 15 amino acids. The data derive from a study of blood T cell repertoires in COVID-19. The overall study: PBMCs, B-cell-depleted T cells, or T cells were the source of the cDNA or gDNA that made up the material.

The rearrangement uses TRBV5-5 and TRBJ1-1, with D possibly being TRBD1 (6 bases). This receptor was taken from a woman in her fifties or sixties who had recovered from COVID-19. Sequencing was carried out using PBMCs or T cells enriched from blood (not recorded which). This chain's CDR3 is CASSHLGHGDTEAFF. CDR3 nucleotide sequence: TGTGCCAGCAGCCACCTGGGACATGGGGACACTGAAGCTTTCTTT.